This T cell receptor beta chain was identified in a study of radiation and T cells in renal cell carcinoma. In the study overall: Nephrectomy followed 15 Gy stereotactic body radiation by 4 weeks. Findings and limits, study-wide: Pretreatment tumor biopsies were lacking, so baseline clonotypes are unknown. Top tumor clonotypes rose in blood 2 weeks post-radiation, then contracted.

Worth noting for this clone: The antigen is undetermined.

The germline V gene encodes CDR1 KGHSH and CDR2 LQKENI. With 6 bases removed from V and 4 bases from J, the gap between germline ends came to 16 bases. There are 14 residues in the CDR3. Described time point: baseline pretreatment blood. Specified treatment: 15 Gy SBRT to primary tumor, nephrectomy 4 weeks later. The tumor was a clear cell renal cell carcinoma. Profiling relied on immunoSEQ multiplex PCR, and the TCRdb table lists in-frame clones only, not all of them. Among about 150,000 clones listed, over 75% were seen once. The sequencing here drew on blood, taken from a patient whose treatment included radiotherapy and nephrectomy. This receptor was obtained from a woman between 45 and 60 years old with renal cell carcinoma. V and J are TRBV18 and TRBJ2-7, with D possibly TRBD1 on 6 matching bases. In DNA form, the CDR3 reads TGTGCCAGCTCTCAACAGGGAGAGGGGTACGAGCAGTACTTC. Amino acid sequence: CASSQQGEGYEQYF.